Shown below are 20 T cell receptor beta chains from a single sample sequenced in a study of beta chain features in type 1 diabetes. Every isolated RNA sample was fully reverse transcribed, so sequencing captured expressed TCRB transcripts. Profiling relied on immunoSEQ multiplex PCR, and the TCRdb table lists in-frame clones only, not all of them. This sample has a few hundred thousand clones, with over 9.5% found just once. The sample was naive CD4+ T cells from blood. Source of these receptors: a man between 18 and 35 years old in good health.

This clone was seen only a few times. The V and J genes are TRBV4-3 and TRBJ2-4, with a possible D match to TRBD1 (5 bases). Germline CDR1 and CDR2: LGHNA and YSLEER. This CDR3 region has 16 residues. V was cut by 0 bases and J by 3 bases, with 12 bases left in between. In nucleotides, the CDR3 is TGCGCCAGCAGCCAAGATCCGGCAGGGAACAAAAACATTCAGTACTTC. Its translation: CASSQDPAGNKNIQYF.

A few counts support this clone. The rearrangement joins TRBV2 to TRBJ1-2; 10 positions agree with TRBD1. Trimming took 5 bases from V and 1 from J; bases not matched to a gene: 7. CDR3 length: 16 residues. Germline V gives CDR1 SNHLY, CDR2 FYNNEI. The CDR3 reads CASSLPGQGFNYGYTF. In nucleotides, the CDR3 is TGTGCCAGCAGTCTCCCGGGACAGGGGTTTAACTATGGCTACACCTTC.

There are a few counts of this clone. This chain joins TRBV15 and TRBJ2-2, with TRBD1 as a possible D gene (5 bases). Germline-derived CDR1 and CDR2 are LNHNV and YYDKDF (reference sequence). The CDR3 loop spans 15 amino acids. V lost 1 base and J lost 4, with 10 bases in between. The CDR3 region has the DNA TGTGCCACCAGCAGAGCAGGGTCGGCCACCGGGGAGCTGTTTTTT. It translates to CATSRAGSATGELFF.

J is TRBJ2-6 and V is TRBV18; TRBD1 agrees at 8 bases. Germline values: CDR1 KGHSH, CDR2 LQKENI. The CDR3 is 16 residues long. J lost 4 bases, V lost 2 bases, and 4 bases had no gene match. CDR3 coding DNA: TGTGCCAGCTCACCAGACAGGGGTTCAGGGGCCAACGTCCTGACTTTC. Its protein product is CASSPDRGSGANVLTF.

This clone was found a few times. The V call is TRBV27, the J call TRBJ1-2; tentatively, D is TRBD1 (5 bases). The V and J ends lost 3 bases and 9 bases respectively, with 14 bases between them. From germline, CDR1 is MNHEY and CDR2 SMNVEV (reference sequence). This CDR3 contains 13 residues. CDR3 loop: CASSLNRLNRYTF. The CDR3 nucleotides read TGTGCCAGCAGTTTGAACAGGCTTAACCGCTACACCTTC.

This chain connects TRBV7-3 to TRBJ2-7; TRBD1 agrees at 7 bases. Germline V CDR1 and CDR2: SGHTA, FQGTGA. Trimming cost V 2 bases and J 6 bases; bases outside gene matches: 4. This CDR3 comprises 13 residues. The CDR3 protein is CASSLDRVREQYF. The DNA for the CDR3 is TGTGCCAGCAGCTTAGACAGGGTGCGCGAGCAGTACTTC.

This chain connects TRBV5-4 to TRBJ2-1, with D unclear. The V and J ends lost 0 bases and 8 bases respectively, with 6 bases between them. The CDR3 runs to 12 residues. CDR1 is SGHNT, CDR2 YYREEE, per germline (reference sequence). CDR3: CASSLVAHEQFF. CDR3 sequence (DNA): TGTGCCAGCAGCTTGGTGGCACATGAGCAGTTCTTC.

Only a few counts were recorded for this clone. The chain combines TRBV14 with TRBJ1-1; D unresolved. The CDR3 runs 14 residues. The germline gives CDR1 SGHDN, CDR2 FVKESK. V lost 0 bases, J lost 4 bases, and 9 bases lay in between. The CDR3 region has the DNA TGTGCCAGCAGCCAAGATTCCGGGAGCACTGAAGCTTTCTTT. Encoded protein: CASSQDSGSTEAFF.

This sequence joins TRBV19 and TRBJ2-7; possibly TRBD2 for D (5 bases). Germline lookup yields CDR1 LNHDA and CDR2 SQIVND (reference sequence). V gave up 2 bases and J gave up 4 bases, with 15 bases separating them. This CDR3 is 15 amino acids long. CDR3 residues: CASSISRLALYEQYF. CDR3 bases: TGTGCCAGTAGTATATCCCGGCTAGCTCTATACGAGCAGTACTTC.

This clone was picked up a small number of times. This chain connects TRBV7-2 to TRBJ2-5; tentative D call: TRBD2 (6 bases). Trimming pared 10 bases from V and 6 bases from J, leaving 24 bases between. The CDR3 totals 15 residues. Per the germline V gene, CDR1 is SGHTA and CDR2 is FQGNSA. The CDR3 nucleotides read TGTGCCATCCGAAGTACGGTCGGGAGCTTGAAGACCCAGTACTTC. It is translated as CAIRSTVGSLKTQYF.

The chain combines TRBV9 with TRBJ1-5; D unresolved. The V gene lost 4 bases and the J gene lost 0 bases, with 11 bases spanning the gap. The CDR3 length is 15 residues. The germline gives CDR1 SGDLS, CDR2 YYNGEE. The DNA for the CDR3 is TGTGCCAGCAGCTCTGTCGGGGATAGCAATCAGCCCCAGCATTTT. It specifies CASSSVGDSNQPQHF. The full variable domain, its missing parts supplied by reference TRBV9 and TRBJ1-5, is DSGVTQTPKHLITATGQRVTLRCSPRSGDLSVYWYQQSLDQGLQFLIQYYNGEERAKGNILERFSAQQFPDLHSELNLSSLELGDSALYFCASSSVGDSNQPQHFGDGTRLSIL.

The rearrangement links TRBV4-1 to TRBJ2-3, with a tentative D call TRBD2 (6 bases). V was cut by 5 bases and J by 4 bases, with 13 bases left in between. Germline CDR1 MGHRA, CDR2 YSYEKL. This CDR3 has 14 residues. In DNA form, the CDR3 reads TGCGCCAGCAGCGAAGTGGGGGGTTCAGATACGCAGTATTTT. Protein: CASSEVGGSDTQYF.

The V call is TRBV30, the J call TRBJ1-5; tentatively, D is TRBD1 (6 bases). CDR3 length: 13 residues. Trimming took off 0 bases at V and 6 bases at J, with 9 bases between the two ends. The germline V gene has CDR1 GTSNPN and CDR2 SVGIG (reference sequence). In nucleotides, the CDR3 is TGTGCCTGGAGTGTACAGGGAATTCAGCCCCAGCATTTT. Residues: CAWSVQGIQPQHF.

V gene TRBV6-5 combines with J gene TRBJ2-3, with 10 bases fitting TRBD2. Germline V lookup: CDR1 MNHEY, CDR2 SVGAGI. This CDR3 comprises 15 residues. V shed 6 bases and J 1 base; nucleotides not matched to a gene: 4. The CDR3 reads CASRSGGAGTDTQYF. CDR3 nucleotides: TGTGCCAGCAGGAGCGGGGGGGCCGGCACAGATACGCAGTATTTT.

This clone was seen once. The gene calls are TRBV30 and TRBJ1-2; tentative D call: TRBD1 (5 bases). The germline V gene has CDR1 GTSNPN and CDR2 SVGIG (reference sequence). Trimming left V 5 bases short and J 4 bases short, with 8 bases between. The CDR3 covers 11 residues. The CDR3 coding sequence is TGTGCCTGGGGGGCGATCTATGGCTACACCTTC. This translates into CAWGAIYGYTF.

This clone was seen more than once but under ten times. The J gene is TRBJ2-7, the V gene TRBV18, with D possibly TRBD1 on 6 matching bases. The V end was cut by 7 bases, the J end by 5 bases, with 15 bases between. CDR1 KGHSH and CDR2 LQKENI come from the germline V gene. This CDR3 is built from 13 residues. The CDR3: CASWGLMADEQYF. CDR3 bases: TGTGCCAGCTGGGGGCTCATGGCGGACGAGCAGTACTTC.

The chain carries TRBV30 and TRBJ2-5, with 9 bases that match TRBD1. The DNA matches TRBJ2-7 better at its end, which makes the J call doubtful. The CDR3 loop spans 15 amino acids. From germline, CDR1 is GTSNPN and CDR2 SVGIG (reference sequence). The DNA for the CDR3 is TGTGCCTGGAGTGTACGTGGACAGGGGTGGTACGAGCAGTACTTC. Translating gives CAWSVRGQGWYEQYF.

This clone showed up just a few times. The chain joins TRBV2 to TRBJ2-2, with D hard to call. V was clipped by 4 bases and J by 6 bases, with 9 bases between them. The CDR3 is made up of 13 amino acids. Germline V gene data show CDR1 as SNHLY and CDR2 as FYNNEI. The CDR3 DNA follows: TGTGCCAGCAGTGTCACAGTGCCCGGGGAGCTGTTTTTT. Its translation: CASSVTVPGELFF.

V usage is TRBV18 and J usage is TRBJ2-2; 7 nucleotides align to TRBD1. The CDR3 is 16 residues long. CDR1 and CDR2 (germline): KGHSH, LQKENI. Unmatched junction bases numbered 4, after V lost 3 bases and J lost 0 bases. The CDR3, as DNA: TGTGCCAGCTCACCGGGACAGATCGCGAACACCGGGGAGCTGTTTTTT. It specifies CASSPGQIANTGELFF.

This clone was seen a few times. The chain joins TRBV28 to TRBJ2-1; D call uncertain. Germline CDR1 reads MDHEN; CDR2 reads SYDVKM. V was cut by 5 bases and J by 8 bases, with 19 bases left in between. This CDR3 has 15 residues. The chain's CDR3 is CASSKPILTVDEQFF. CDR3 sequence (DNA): TGTGCCAGCAGTAAACCCATCCTAACAGTGGATGAGCAGTTCTTC.